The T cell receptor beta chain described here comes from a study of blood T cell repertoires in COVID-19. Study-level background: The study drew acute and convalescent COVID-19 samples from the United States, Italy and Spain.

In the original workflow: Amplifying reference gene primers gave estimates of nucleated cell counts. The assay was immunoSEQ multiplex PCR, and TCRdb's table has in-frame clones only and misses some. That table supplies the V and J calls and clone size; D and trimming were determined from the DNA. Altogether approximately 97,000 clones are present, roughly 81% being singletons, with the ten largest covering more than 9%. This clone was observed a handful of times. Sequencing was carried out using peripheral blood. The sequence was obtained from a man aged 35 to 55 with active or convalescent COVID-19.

CDR3 bases: TGTGCCAGCAGCTACTCCTACGAGCAGTACTTC. Amino acids: CASSYSYEQYF. The V gene is TRBV3-1 (or the pseudogene TRBV3-2), the J gene TRBJ2-7, with D uncertain. The ends were cut back, 5 bases at V and 0 bases at J, with 2 bases in the middle. Looked up from germline, CDR1 is LGHDT and CDR2 is YNNKEL (reference sequence). This CDR3 has 11 residues.